This paragraph covers one T cell receptor (beta chain) sequence. The antigen remains undetermined. The sample originates from a study of glioma-infiltrating T cells. Study outcomes and limitations: Gliomas, especially low-grade, showed above-expected tissue-blood divergence; non-neoplastic patients showed below.

Amplification of TCR alpha and beta CDR3 regions from RNA used iRepertoire nested multiplex PCR. For one-step reverse transcription and amplification, 100-400 ng of tissue mRNA or PBMC total RNA was used. From the multiplex PCR reads, TCRdb called clonotypes with MiXCR, one entry per CDR3 protein. The sample yields 100,000 to 150,000 distinct CDR3 sequences, more than 20% seen once. The sequence derives from a human donor with low-grade glioma or glioblastoma, undergoing nonglioma brain surgery, or in good health (not recorded which). Sequencing input: glioma tissue, nonneoplastic brain tissue, or PBMCs (not recorded which).

CDR3 sequence: CASQSTDTQYF. Written as DNA, the CDR3 is TGTGCCAGCCAAAGCACAGATACGCAGTATTTT. V and J are TRBV9 and TRBJ2-3; D call uncertain. There are 11 residues in the CDR3. Germline V lookup: CDR1 SGDLS, CDR2 YYNGEE. The V and J ends lost 7 bases and 0 bases respectively, with 3 bases between them.